This T cell receptor (beta chain) is from a study of cytomegalovirus exposure and HLA in healthy donors. Whole-study findings and limits: In a later analysis, specific HLA alleles were associated with about 18,000 TCR beta sequences at a 0.05 false discovery rate.

The study ran its PCR with 60 Vbeta and 13 Jbeta primers. Sequencing used immunoSEQ multiplex PCR; TCRdb keeps in-frame clones, though not all of them. This sample yields under 80,000 clones, of which 65% to 80% are seen a single time; roughly 5.7% belongs to the top ten. Turning to this clone: Its antigen is unidentified.

Germline values: CDR1 GTSNPN, CDR2 SVGIG (reference sequence). The CDR3 length is 13 residues. The V gene lost 2 bases and the J gene lost 1 base, with 8 bases spanning the gap. The clonotype was recovered from a woman between 25 and 40 years old in good health and CMV-seronegative. The sample consisted of PBMCs. This chain joins TRBV30 and TRBJ1-1; D gene ambiguous. The CDR3 nucleotides are TGTGCCTGGAGTACCTTCGGGAACACTGAAGCTTTCTTT. This translates into CAWSTFGNTEAFF.